Presented here are 16 T cell receptor beta chains from one specimen sequenced in a study of response to subunit inactivated influenza vaccine. TCRdb ran MiXCR on the RT-PCR reads and lists one entry per CDR3 protein. Here the sample spans 500,000 to 550,000 distinct CDR3 sequences, approximately 7.2% being singletons. The sample here was PBMCs from blood, taken around 25 months after vaccination. These receptors originate from a man aged 45 to 75 who received an inactivated influenza vaccine.

This clonotype was observed at least ten times. The chain couples TRBV19 to TRBJ2-5; 8 bases match TRBD1. CDR1 is LNHDA and CDR2 is SQIVND in the germline V gene (reference sequence). The V gene end was trimmed by 5 bases and the J gene end by 1 base; junction bases not matched to a gene: 6. CDR3 length: 15 amino acids. The CDR3 sequence is CASSPRDRIQETQYF. The CDR3 region has the DNA TGTGCCAGTAGTCCCCGGGACAGGATCCAAGAGACCCAGTACTTC. Combining the CDR3 with reference TRBV19 and TRBJ2-5 gives the whole variable domain DGGITQSPKYLFRKEGQNVTLSCEQNLNHDAMYWYRQDPGQGLRLIYYSQIVNDFQKGDIAEGYSVSREKKESFPLTVTSAQKNPTAFYLCASSPRDRIQETQYFGPGTRLLVL.

In this sample, this clonotype turned up many times. This chain links TRBV12-3 or TRBV12-4 with TRBJ1-4; perhaps TRBD1 as D (6 bases). The CDR3 covers 14 residues. V gave up 3 bases and J gave up 8 bases, with 13 bases separating them. The CDR3: CASSFVQGGEKLFF. CDR3 nucleotide sequence: TGTGCCAGCAGTTTCGTACAGGGAGGCGAAAAACTGTTTTTT.

Notes on this clonotype: A read error may account for a junction end that differs from germline. The chain couples TRBV10-3 to TRBJ1-1; D unclear. From germline, CDR1 is ENHRY and CDR2 SYGVKD. CDR3 length: 13 residues. CDR3 in amino acids: CTIRVQMNTEAFF. In DNA, the CDR3 is TGTACCATCAGAGTACAGATGAACACTGAAGCTTTCTTT.

This clonotype has just a few counts. The chain recombines TRBV5-6 with TRBJ2-3, with D tentatively TRBD1 (5 bases). The CDR3 contains 14 residues. Trimming pared 6 bases from V and 5 bases from J, leaving 16 bases between. Germline-derived CDR1 and CDR2 are SGHDT and YYEEEE. The CDR3 DNA follows: TGTGCCAGCAAGGTACGAGGACATGGAGATACGCAGTATTTT. It translates to CASKVRGHGDTQYF.

This clonotype was observed a handful of times. This chain joins TRBV5-1 and TRBJ2-1, with 12 nucleotides matching TRBD2. Germline-derived CDR1 and CDR2 are SGHRS and YFSETQ. CDR3 length: 16 residues. V trimming: 1 base; J trimming: 6 bases; junction bases outside the gene matches: 5. CDR3 nucleotides: TGCGCCAGCAGCTTGCTGCTAGCGGGGGGGGCCAATGAGCAGTTCTTC. This codes for CASSLLLAGGANEQFF.

This clonotype was detected many times. The chain is built from TRBV28 and TRBJ2-1; D is perhaps TRBD1 or TRBD2 (5 bases each). Germline V gene data show CDR1 as MDHEN and CDR2 as SYDVKM. Trimming left V 5 bases short and J 7 bases short, with 21 bases between. The CDR3 spans 16 residues. For the CDR3, the DNA is TGTGCCAGCAGTCCCCCCGGGGCTGGTTCGGGGAATGAGCAGTTCTTC. The encoded protein is CASSPPGAGSGNEQFF.

The V gene is TRBV4-2, the J gene TRBJ2-5; TRBD2 aligns across 11 bases. Germline V gives CDR1 LGHNA, CDR2 YNFKEQ. With V trimmed by 3 bases and J by 1 base, 13 bases remained unmatched. This CDR3 is built from 19 residues. The CDR3 sequence is CASSHKPSGGLTPQETQYF. The DNA of the CDR3 is TGTGCCAGCAGCCATAAGCCTAGCGGGGGGCTAACACCCCAAGAGACCCAGTACTTC.

This clonotype was recorded at least ten times. V is TRBV5-1 and J is TRBJ2-1; TRBD1 is a possible D gene (7 bases). The CDR3 totals 13 residues. Trimming pared 4 bases from V and 9 bases from J, leaving 14 bases between. CDR1 is SGHRS, CDR2 YFSETQ, per germline. Written as DNA, the CDR3 is TGCGCCAGCAGCCCTCCCCAGGGGGGTGAGCAGTTCTTC. This translates into CASSPPQGGEQFF.

This clonotype was recorded at least ten times. This chain connects TRBV3-1 to TRBJ2-1, with D perhaps matching TRBD2 (6 bases). Trimming removed 1 base from V and 0 bases from J, with 10 bases in between. This CDR3 is built from 16 residues. CDR1 and CDR2 (germline): LGHDT, YNNKEL (reference sequence). CDR3 coding DNA: TGTGCCAGCAGCCAAGCGGCGGGGAGCTCCTACAATGAGCAGTTCTTC. Translated, it gives CASSQAAGSSYNEQFF.

This clonotype was seen only a few times. V usage is TRBV3-1 and J usage is TRBJ1-5, with a weak D call TRBD1 (5 bases). The CDR3 sequence is 12 residues long. Germline V gene sequence: CDR1 LGHDT, CDR2 YNNKEL (reference sequence). The CDR3 sequence is CAAGGGNQPQHF. The CDR3 nucleotides are TGTGCGGCGGGAGGGGGCAATCAGCCCCAGCATTTT.

Ten or more counts support this clonotype. This chain links TRBV15 with TRBJ1-5; D call uncertain. V shed 0 bases and J shed 7 bases, with 4 bases lying between them. Germline V lookup: CDR1 LNHNV, CDR2 YYDKDF (reference sequence). This CDR3 is built from 12 residues. The CDR3 loop reads CATSRDQQPQHF. The CDR3 nucleotides are TGTGCCACCAGCAGAGATCAACAGCCCCAGCATTTT.

This clonotype was seen repeatedly, ten times or more. V is TRBV9 and J is TRBJ2-1, with TRBD2 matching 13 bases. The CDR3 contains 18 residues. V dropped 3 bases and J dropped 4; count of bases not matched to a gene: 10. Per germline, CDR1 SGDLS and CDR2 YYNGEE. The CDR3 sequence is CASSASPGLAGVYNEQFF. The DNA for the CDR3 is TGTGCCAGCAGCGCCAGCCCCGGACTAGCGGGAGTTTACAATGAGCAGTTCTTC. The whole variable domain, filled in from reference TRBV9 and TRBJ2-1, reads DSGVTQTPKHLITATGQRVTLRCSPRSGDLSVYWYQQSLDQGLQFLIQYYNGEERAKGNILERFSAQQFPDLHSELNLSSLELGDSALYFCASSASPGLAGVYNEQFFGPGTRLTVL.

This clonotype was recorded at least ten times. The CDR3 is CASSRSGTENTEAFF. For the CDR3, the DNA is TGCGCCAGCAGCCGTTCCGGGACAGAGAACACTGAAGCTTTCTTT. The J gene is TRBJ1-1, the V gene TRBV5-1; 7 positions agree with TRBD1. The V and J ends lost 4 bases and 1 base, in that order; junction bases with no gene match: 7. The length of the CDR3 is 15 residues. Germline V gives CDR1 SGHRS, CDR2 YFSETQ.

This clonotype has at least ten counts. The rearrangement joins TRBV5-1 to TRBJ1-1; D gene ambiguous. The CDR3 has 15 amino acids. Germline CDR1 is SGHRS and CDR2 is YFSETQ. The V gene lost 7 bases and the J gene lost 1 base, with 17 bases spanning the gap. CDR3 region: CASDPLGGPNTEAFF. DNA of the CDR3: TGCGCCAGCGACCCGTTGGGAGGGCCGAACACTGAAGCTTTCTTT.

This clonotype was seen at least ten times. The chain has TRBV10-3 and TRBJ2-4, with 7 bases matching TRBD1. Germline CDR1 is ENHRY and CDR2 is SYGVKD. V shed 3 bases, J shed 5 bases, and the junction held 10 bases outside the gene matches. There are 16 residues in the CDR3. This CDR3 reads CAISETSTGLENIQYF. In DNA, the CDR3 is TGTGCCATCAGTGAAACTTCGACAGGGTTGGAAAACATTCAGTACTTC.

A few counts support this clonotype. This rearrangement joins TRBV7-9 to TRBJ2-5; 9 bases are shared with TRBD2. J lost 2 bases, V lost 4 bases, and 11 bases had no gene match. This CDR3 has 17 residues. Germline lookup yields CDR1 SEHNR and CDR2 FQNEAQ (reference sequence). The CDR3 nucleotides are TGTGCCAGCAGCTCAACTAGACTAGCGGAGTTACAAGAGACCCAGTACTTC. Translating it yields CASSSTRLAELQETQYF.